This paragraph reports one TCR beta chain. Germline assignment: CDR1 MNHNY and CDR2 SVGAGI (reference sequence). V lost 0 bases to trimming and J lost 6 bases; unmatched junction nucleotides: 3. This CDR3 is built from 14 residues. This entry belongs to a study of blood T cell repertoires in COVID-19. As for the study in general: Researchers got acute and convalescent COVID-19 samples from the United States, Italy and Spain. The analysed material was cDNA or gDNA that came from T cells, B-cell-depleted T cells, or PBMCs.

Per the original methods: Amplifying reference gene primers gave estimates of nucleated cell counts. TCRdb's table, derived via immunoSEQ multiplex PCR, lists solely in-frame clones and lacks some. V, J and clone size reflect that table, while D and trimming were determined from the DNA. The data show roughly 100,000 clones, approximately 84% seen once. The sequence was obtained from a man aged 35 to 55 with active or convalescent COVID-19. This sequence joins TRBV6-6 and TRBJ2-3; 7 bases are a match to TRBD2. Sequencing input: peripheral blood. The CDR3 nucleotides read TGTGCCAGCAGTTACTCGGCGGGGGAGGATACGCAGTATTTT. Amino acids: CASSYSAGEDTQYF.